Reported below is one T cell receptor beta chain. Its antigen remains unknown. Germline V gene data show CDR1 as SGHRS and CDR2 as YFSETQ. V shed 0 bases, J shed 7 bases, and the junction held 9 bases outside the gene matches. The CDR3 extends over 15 amino acids. This entry comes from a study of cytomegalovirus exposure and HLA in healthy donors. Whole-study findings and limits: Some highly shared sequence variants likely arose as a pipeline artifact. Immune exposure data for these donors was limited to CMV serostatus. A later analysis reportedly found that, within productive TCRs, an Asian-associated ancestry cluster had fewer N-insertions than the mean observed across the approximately 660 donors. Specificity for CMV antigens was confirmed in vitro for a few of the CMV-associated chains.

Amplification used 60 Vbeta primers and 13 Jbeta primers. Clones were read by immunoSEQ multiplex PCR, and TCRdb kept only the in-frame ones, dropping some. The sample lists about 160,000 clones; 80% to 85% were seen once. The genes are TRBV5-1 and TRBJ2-5; 7 bases are shared with TRBD1. What was sequenced was PBMCs. The receptor comes from a man aged 30-40 years in good health and CMV-seronegative. CDR3 coding DNA: TGCGCCAGCAGCTTGGGGGACAGCAGGGGCGGGACCCAGTACTTC. This encodes CASSLGDSRGGTQYF.